The 22 T cell receptor beta chains below all came from one sample that was sequenced in a study of control samples from healthy donors and cancer patients. Profiled with immunoSEQ multiplex PCR; TCRdb holds only in-frame clones, not every one. The table lists 20,000 to 25,000 clones, approximately 85% of them singletons, with 35% to 40% in the top ten. Sequencing input: PBMCs. The receptors derive from a man between 60 and 70 years old with head and neck cancer.

The chain recombines TRBV6-5 with TRBJ1-5; the match to TRBD1 covers 7 bases. The germline V gene encodes CDR1 MNHEY and CDR2 SVGAGI. This CDR3 is 15 amino acids long. The V and J ends lost 6 bases and 2 bases, in that order; junction bases with no gene match: 7. CDR3 sequence (DNA): TGTGCCAGCAGATTCGACGGGACAGGCAATCAGCCCCAGCATTTT. It is translated as CASRFDGTGNQPQHF.

V is TRBV21-1 and J is TRBJ1-5; the table's D call, TRBD1, has no DNA check behind it. TRBV21-1 is assigned pseudogene status. The CDR3 contains 13 residues. CDR3 sequence: CAVMTGGNQPQHF. The DNA for the CDR3 is TGTGCCGTCATGACAGGAGGCAATCAGCCCCAGCATTTT.

This rearrangement joins TRBV2 to TRBJ1-1; D ambiguous. This CDR3 comprises 13 residues. The V end lost 4 bases, the J end lost 6 bases, and 12 bases lay between the germline ends. The germline V gene has CDR1 SNHLY and CDR2 FYNNEI. CDR3 coding DNA: TGTGCCAGCAGTGTCTTAGGGTACTCTGAAGCTTTCTTT. This gives the protein CASSVLGYSEAFF. Looking up the rest from reference TRBV2 and TRBJ1-1 gives the full variable domain: EPEVTQTPSHQVTQMGQEVILRCVPISNHLYFYWYRQILGQKVEFLVSFYNNEISEKSEIFDDQFSVERPDGSNFTLKIRSTKLEDSAMYFCASSVLGYSEAFFGQGTRLTVV.

The chain links TRBV6-5 to TRBJ1-1; D uncertain. Germline values: CDR1 MNHEY, CDR2 SVGAGI. With 7 bases removed from V and 2 bases from J, the gap between germline ends came to 14 bases. CDR3 size: 14 residues. CDR3 sequence: CASNSPGSNTEAFF. The CDR3 DNA is TGTGCCAGCAACTCCCCGGGATCCAACACTGAAGCTTTCTTT.

The J gene is TRBJ1-3, the V gene TRBV27; D gene ambiguous. Germline V gene sequence: CDR1 MNHEY, CDR2 SMNVEV (reference sequence). Trimming stripped 2 bases from V and 2 bases from J, with 10 bases between. This CDR3 is built from 15 residues. This CDR3 reads CASSLGQAAGNTIYF. CDR3 coding DNA: TGTGCCAGCAGTTTAGGGCAAGCGGCTGGAAACACCATATATTTT.

The V and J genes are TRBV30 and TRBJ1-2; D gene unclear. Trimming took off 1 base at V and 4 bases at J, with 19 bases between the two ends. CDR1 and CDR2 from the germline V gene are GTSNPN and SVGIG (reference sequence). The CDR3 is made up of 16 amino acids. CDR3 in amino acids: CAWSAGSAPMGYGYTF. The CDR3, as DNA: TGTGCCTGGAGTGCGGGTTCGGCCCCCATGGGCTATGGCTACACCTTC.

A single count supports this clone. V usage is TRBV18 and J usage is TRBJ2-7, with 9 bases fitting TRBD2. Unmatched junction bases numbered 8, after V lost 3 bases and J lost 2 bases. This CDR3 spans 16 amino acids. The germline V gene has CDR1 KGHSH and CDR2 LQKENI. The CDR3 loop reads CASSPPSAGGPYEQYF. The DNA for the CDR3 is TGTGCCAGCTCACCGCCCTCCGCGGGAGGGCCCTACGAGCAGTACTTC.

V is TRBV4-1 and J is TRBJ1-2, with D tentatively TRBD1 (5 bases). The CDR3 has 12 amino acids. The V gene lost 1 base and the J gene lost 5 bases, with 5 bases spanning the gap. CDR1 is MGHRA, CDR2 YSYEKL, per germline. CDR3 coding DNA: TGCGCCAGCAGCCAAGGACAGTATGGCTACACCTTC. It yields the protein CASSQGQYGYTF.

In this sample, this clone turned up a few times. The chain links TRBV11-2 to TRBJ2-5, with D uncertain. The CDR3 is 13 residues long. The V gene's germline CDR1 is SGHAT and CDR2 FQNNGV. The V end lost 3 bases, the J end lost 1 base, and 6 bases lay between the germline ends. Here the CDR3 DNA reads TGTGCCAGCAGCTTTAAGCTCCAAGAGACCCAGTACTTC. Translated, it gives CASSFKLQETQYF.

The V and J genes are TRBV7-6 and TRBJ1-1; possibly TRBD1 for D (5 bases). The V end lost 3 bases, the J end lost 0 bases, and 11 bases lay between the germline ends. Germline lookup yields CDR1 SGHVS and CDR2 FNYEAQ. The CDR3 contains 15 residues. The CDR3 nucleotides are TGTGCCAGCAGCTTGGGGGGACCGATGAACACTGAAGCTTTCTTT. Amino acids: CASSLGGPMNTEAFF.

This chain joins TRBV6-5 and TRBJ1-2; D is possibly TRBD1 (6 bases). Trimming took off 0 bases at V and 4 bases at J, with 15 bases between the two ends. CDR3 length: 16 residues. Germline V gene lookup returns CDR1 MNHEY and CDR2 SVGAGI. In DNA, the CDR3 is TGTGCCAGCAGTTACTCGAATGCCAGGGGTACCTATGGCTACACCTTC. It codes for CASSYSNARGTYGYTF.

V is TRBV3-1 (or the pseudogene TRBV3-2) and J is TRBJ1-3; the D is unclear. This CDR3 has 15 amino acids. The V end lost 4 bases, the J end lost 2 bases, and 12 bases lay between the germline ends. The germline V gene has CDR1 LGHDT and CDR2 YNNKEL (reference sequence). DNA for the CDR3: TGTGCCAGCAGCCTATCTCCCGGGACTGGAAACACCATATATTTT. Encoded protein: CASSLSPGTGNTIYF.

The J gene is TRBJ1-4, the V gene TRBV10-3; D perhaps matches TRBD1 (6 bases). The CDR3 has 15 residues. V dropped 2 bases and J dropped 0 bases, with 7 bases sitting between them. Per the germline V gene, CDR1 is ENHRY and CDR2 is SYGVKD. This CDR3 reads CAISEGQPTNEKLFF. In nucleotides, the CDR3 is TGTGCCATCAGTGAGGGACAGCCAACTAATGAAAAACTGTTTTTT.

The chain employs TRBV4-1 and TRBJ2-3; 13 bases match TRBD2. CDR3 size: 21 residues. V shed 3 bases, J shed 2 bases, and the junction held 17 bases outside the gene matches. Germline CDR1 MGHRA, CDR2 YSYEKL. The CDR3 nucleotides are TGCGCCAGCAGCCATTATTATGGACTAGCGGGAGTAGGGGGGGACACAGATACGCAGTATTTT. This gives the protein CASSHYYGLAGVGGDTDTQYF.

The chain employs TRBV11-2 and TRBJ1-1, with unresolved D. The CDR3 has 15 residues. V lost 1 base, J lost 2 bases, and 11 bases lay in between. The germline gives CDR1 SGHAT, CDR2 FQNNGV. The chain's CDR3 is CASSLALGKNTEAFF. CDR3 nucleotide sequence: TGTGCCAGCAGCTTAGCCCTGGGGAAAAACACTGAAGCTTTCTTT.

The V call is TRBV11-3, the J call TRBJ2-2, with a tentative D call TRBD1 (6 bases). V lost 1 base and J lost 4, with 13 bases in between. The germline gives CDR1 SGHNT, CDR2 YENEEA. The CDR3 contains 16 residues. For the CDR3, the DNA is TGTGCCAGCAGCTTAGGGGGCCAGGGGAGCACCGGGGAGCTGTTTTTT. Translated, it gives CASSLGGQGSTGELFF.

The genes are TRBV6-5 and TRBJ1-1; D is uncertain. CDR3 length: 14 residues. Trimming took off 5 bases at V and 6 bases at J, with 16 bases between the two ends. Per germline, CDR1 MNHEY and CDR2 SVGAGI. CDR3 DNA: TGTGCCAGCAGTCCCTCGTCGGCGCTGGCTGAAGCTTTCTTT. Encoded protein: CASSPSSALAEAFF.

This chain joins TRBV7-8 and TRBJ1-2; D is ambiguous. The CDR3 consists of 12 residues. Trimming took 5 bases from V and 3 from J, leaving 7 bases between them. The germline V gene encodes CDR1 SGHVS and CDR2 FQNEAQ. The CDR3 protein is CASSPTDYGYTF. The CDR3 DNA is TGTGCCAGCAGCCCGACGGACTATGGCTACACCTTC.

The rearrangement uses TRBV7-9 and TRBJ1-2; D is ambiguous. Trimming took off 1 base at V and 7 bases at J, with 10 bases between the two ends. Germline values: CDR1 SEHNR, CDR2 FQNEAQ (reference sequence). The CDR3 is 13 amino acids. The CDR3 loop reads CASSLGNPAGYTF. The CDR3 nucleotides read TGTGCCAGCAGCTTAGGCAATCCGGCTGGCTACACCTTC.

The chain joins TRBV20-1 to TRBJ2-7; no clear D gene. CDR1 DFQATT and CDR2 SNEGSKA come from the germline V gene (reference sequence). V shed 3 bases and J shed 3 bases, with 6 bases lying between them. There are 11 residues in the CDR3. CDR3 region: CSARLGYEQYF. The CDR3 DNA sequence: TGCAGTGCTAGGCTCGGCTACGAGCAGTACTTC.

The chain combines TRBV4-2 with TRBJ1-5; D gene ambiguous. The CDR3 runs 15 residues. Germline CDR1 and CDR2: LGHNA and YNFKEQ. V was clipped by 0 bases and J by 12 bases, with 18 bases between them. This CDR3 reads CASSQEGRGYSYQHF. CDR3 nucleotides: TGTGCCAGCAGCCAAGAGGGCAGAGGATACAGCTACCAGCATTTT.

The chain combines TRBV7-9 with TRBJ2-7; D not certain. Trimming took 3 bases from V and 6 from J, leaving 9 bases between them. This CDR3 is 12 amino acids long. Germline V CDR1 and CDR2: SEHNR, FQNEAQ (reference sequence). CDR3 sequence: CASSFLGREQYV. CDR3 sequence (DNA): TGTGCCAGCAGCTTCCTGGGCCGCGAGCAGTACGTC.